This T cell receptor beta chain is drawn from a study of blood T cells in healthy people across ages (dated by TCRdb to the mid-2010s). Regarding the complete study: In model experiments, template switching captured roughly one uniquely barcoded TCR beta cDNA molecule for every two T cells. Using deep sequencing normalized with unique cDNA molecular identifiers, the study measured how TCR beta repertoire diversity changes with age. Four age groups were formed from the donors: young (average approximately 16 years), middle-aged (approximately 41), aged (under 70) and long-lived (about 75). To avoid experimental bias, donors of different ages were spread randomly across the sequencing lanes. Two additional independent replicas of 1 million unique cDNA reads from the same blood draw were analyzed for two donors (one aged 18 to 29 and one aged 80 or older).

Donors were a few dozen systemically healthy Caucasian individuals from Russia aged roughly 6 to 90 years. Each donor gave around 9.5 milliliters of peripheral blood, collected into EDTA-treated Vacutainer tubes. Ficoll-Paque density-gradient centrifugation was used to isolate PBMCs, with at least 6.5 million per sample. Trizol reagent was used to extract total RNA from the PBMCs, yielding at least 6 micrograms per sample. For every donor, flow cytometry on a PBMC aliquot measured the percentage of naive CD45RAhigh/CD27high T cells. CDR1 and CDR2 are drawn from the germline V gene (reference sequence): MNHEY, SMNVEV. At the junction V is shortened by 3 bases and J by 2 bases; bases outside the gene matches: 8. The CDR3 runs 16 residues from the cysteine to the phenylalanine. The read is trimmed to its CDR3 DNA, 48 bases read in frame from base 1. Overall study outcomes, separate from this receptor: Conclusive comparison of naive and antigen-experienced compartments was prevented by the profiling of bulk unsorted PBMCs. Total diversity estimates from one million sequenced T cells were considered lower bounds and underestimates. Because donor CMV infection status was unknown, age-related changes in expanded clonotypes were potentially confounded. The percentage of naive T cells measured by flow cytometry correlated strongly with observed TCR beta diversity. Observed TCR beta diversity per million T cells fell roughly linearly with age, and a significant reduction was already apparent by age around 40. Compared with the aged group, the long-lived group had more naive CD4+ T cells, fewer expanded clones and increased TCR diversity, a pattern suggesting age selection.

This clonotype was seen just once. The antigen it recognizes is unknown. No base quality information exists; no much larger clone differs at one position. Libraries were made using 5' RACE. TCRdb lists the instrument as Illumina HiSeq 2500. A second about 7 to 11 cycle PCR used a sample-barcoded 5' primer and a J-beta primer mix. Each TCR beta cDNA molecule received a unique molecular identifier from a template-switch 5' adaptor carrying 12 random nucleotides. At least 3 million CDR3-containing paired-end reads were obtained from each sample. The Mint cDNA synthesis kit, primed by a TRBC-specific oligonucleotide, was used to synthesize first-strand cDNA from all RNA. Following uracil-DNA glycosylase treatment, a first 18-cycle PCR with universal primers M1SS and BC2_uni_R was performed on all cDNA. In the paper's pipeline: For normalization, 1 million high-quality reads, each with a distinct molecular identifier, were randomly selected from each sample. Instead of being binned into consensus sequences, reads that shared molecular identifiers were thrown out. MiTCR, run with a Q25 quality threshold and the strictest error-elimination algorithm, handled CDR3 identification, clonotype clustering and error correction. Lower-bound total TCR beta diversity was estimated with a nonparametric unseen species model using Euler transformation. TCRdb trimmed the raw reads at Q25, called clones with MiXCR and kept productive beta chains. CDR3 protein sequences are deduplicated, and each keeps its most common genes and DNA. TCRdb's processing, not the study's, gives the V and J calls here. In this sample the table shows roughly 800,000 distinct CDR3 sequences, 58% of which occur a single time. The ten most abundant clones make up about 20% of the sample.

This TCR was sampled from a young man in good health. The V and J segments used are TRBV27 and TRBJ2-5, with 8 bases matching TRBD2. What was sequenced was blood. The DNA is TGTGCCAGCAGTTTTTCAGCGGGGGAGCTACAAGAGACCCAGTACTTC. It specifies CASSFSAGELQETQYF.